This T cell receptor beta chain appears in the sequencing data of a study of shared clonotypes between healthy human individuals. General study points: In a handful of donors, around 5% of naive CD4 clonotypes appeared in common. Incompleteness in sorted-subset sequencing, despite large depth, was shown by rarefaction.

The authors loaded around 200 ng DNA, 27,000 or so T cell genomes, into sorted-subset replicate PCRs. Sequencing used immunoSEQ multiplex PCR; TCRdb keeps in-frame clones, though not all of them. The sample consists of under 850,000 clones, 90% to 95% of them appearing once. Naive CD8 cells comprised CD45RO-negative, CCR7-positively selected cells, excluding terminally differentiated effector memory CD45RA+ cells. A note on this clone: What it binds is not known.

Trimming left V 4 bases short and J 5 bases short, with 9 bases between. Germline lookup yields CDR1 MNHEY and CDR2 SMNVEV (reference sequence). The CDR3 sequence is 12 residues long. The sample was naive CD8+ T cells sorted from blood. The chain carries TRBV27 and TRBJ2-7; D may be TRBD2 (5 bases). The clonotype was recovered from a young man in good health. The CDR3 region has the DNA TGTGCCAGCAGTTCCCGACTAAACGAGCAGTACTTC. Translating gives CASSSRLNEQYF.